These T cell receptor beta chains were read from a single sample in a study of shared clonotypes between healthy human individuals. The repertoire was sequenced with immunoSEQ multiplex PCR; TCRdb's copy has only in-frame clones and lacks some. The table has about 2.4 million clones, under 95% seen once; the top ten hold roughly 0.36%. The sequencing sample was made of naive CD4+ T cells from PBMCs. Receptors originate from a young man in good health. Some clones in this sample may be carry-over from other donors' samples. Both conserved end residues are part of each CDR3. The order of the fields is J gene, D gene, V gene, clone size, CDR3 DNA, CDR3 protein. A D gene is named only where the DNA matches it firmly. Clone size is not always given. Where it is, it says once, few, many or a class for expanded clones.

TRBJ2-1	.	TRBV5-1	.	TGCGCCAGCAGCTTGGGGTGGGACTACAATGAGCAGTTCTTC	CASSLGWDYNEQFF
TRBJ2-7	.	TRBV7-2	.	TGTGCCAGCAGCTTAGCTGGCTCTTACTACGAGCAGTACTTC	CASSLAGSYYEQYF
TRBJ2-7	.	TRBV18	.	TGTGCCAGCTCACCAAACAGGGCTTCCTACGAGCAGTACTTC	CASSPNRASYEQYF
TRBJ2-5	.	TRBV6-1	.	TGTGCCAGCAGCGGACAGCCTCAAGAGACCCAGTACTTC	CASSGQPQETQYF
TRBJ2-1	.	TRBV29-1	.	TGCAGCGGGATCCCCGGGACAAACAATGAGCAGTTCTTC	CSGIPGTNNEQFF
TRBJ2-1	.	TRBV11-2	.	TGTGCCAGCAGCTACGGGACTCTTTACAATGAGCAGTTCTTC	CASSYGTLYNEQFF
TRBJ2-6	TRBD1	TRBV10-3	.	TGTGCCATCAGTGGTACCCTCGGGACAGAACGGGGCGGGGCCAACGTCCTGACTTTC	CAISGTLGTERGGANVLTF
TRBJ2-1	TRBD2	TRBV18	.	TGTGCCAGCTCACCACCACTTGGGCAGGCGGGGGGGCAGTTCTTC	CASSPPLGQAGGQFF
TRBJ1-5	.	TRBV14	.	TGTGCCAGCAGCCCCCCGCCGTGGGTTCGGAGAGCCCAGCATTTT	CASSPPPWVRRAQHF
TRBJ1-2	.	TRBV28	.	TGTGCCAGCAGTTTAGTTAGGGTCTATGGCTACACCTTC	CASSLVRVYGYTF
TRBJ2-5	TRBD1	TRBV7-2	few	TGTGCCAGCAGCTCCTGGGACAGGTGGGAAGAGACCCAGTACTTC	CASSSWDRWEETQYF
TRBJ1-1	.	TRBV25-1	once	TGTGCCAGCAGTGAATTGGGGACACCCAAGCCGAACACTGAAGCTTTCTTT	CASSELGTPKPNTEAFF
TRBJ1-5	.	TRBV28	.	TGTGCCAGCAGTTTATGGAATAGCAATCAGCCCCAGCATTTT	CASSLWNSNQPQHF
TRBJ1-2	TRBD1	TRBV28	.	TGTGCCAGCACCTTTCGGGGACAGGGGAGTTTTTGGCGGGGCTACACCTTC	CASTFRGQGSFWRGYTF
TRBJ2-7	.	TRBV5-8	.	TGTGCCAGCAGCTTTGAAAGGGAGCAGTACTTC	CASSFEREQYF
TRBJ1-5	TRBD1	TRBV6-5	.	TGTGCCAGCAGTTCCCCAGGGGGCGCCGGCAATCAGCCCCAGCATTTT	CASSSPGGAGNQPQHF
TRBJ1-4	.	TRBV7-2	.	TGTGCCAGCAGCCAGAGTTGGGCTGCAACTAATGAAAAACTGTTTTTT	CASSQSWAATNEKLFF
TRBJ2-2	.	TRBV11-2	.	TGTGCCAGCAGCTCTATTAGGTTCCCCGGGGAGCTGTTTTTT	CASSSIRFPGELFF
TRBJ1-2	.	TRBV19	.	TGTGCCAGTAGCATCGACAGCGGTGGGGCCTATGGCTACACCTTC	CASSIDSGGAYGYTF
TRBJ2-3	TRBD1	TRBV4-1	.	TGCGCCAGCAGCCAGGAGGACAGGGGCCGCGATACGCAGTATTTT	CASSQEDRGRDTQYF
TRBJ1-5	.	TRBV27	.	TGTGCCAGCAGCGAGGGGCGCTATAGCAATCAGCCCCAGCATTTT	CASSEGRYSNQPQHF
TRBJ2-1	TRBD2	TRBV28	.	TGTGCCAGCAGTTTAGGCGGGAGGTCCTACAATGAGCAGTTCTTC	CASSLGGRSYNEQFF
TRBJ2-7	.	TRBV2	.	TGTGCCAGCAGTAAATATCTCTCCGAGCAGTACTTC	CASSKYLSEQYF
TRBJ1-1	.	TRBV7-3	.	TGTGCCAGCAGCCCACGGTTGAACACTGAAGCTTTCTTT	CASSPRLNTEAFF
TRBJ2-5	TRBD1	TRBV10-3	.	TGTGCCATCAGTGACCCCGGGACAGGCGTCCAAGAGACCCAGTACTTC	CAISDPGTGVQETQYF
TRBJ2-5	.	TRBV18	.	TGTGCCAGCTCACCGTCGGGGAACCAAGAGACCCAGTACTTC	CASSPSGNQETQYF
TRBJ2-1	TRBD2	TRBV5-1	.	TGCGCCAGCAGCCTCAGCGGGAATGGCAATGAGCAGTTCTTC	CASSLSGNGNEQFF
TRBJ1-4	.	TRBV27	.	TGTGCCAGCAGTTTCCATTCGCAAAATGAAAAACTGTTTTTT	CASSFHSQNEKLFF
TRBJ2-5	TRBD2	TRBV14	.	TGTGCCAGCAGCCACCTAGCGGGAGACGCGACCCAGTACTTC	CASSHLAGDATQYF
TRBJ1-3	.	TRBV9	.	TGTGCCAGCAGCCCCCGGGACTCCACTCCCCGAGGAAACACCATATATTTT	CASSPRDSTPRGNTIYF
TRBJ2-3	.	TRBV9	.	TGTGCCAGCAGCGAGGGACTTTCAGATACGCAGTATTTT	CASSEGLSDTQYF
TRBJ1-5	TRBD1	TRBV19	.	TGTGCCAGTAGGACAGGGGGGACCCATAGCAATCAGCCCCAGCATTTT	CASRTGGTHSNQPQHF
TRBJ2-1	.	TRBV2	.	TGTGCCAGTACTCCCTGGGGCAGGGGAGGCAATGAGCAGTTCTTC	CASTPWGRGGNEQFF
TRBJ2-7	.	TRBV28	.	TGTGCCAGCAGTTTAGCCGGGCTCTACGAGCAGTACTTC	CASSLAGLYEQYF
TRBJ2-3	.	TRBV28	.	TGTGCCAGCAGCCAACTAGGGGCAGATACGCAGTATTTT	CASSQLGADTQYF
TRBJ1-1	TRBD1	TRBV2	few	TGTGCCAGCAGACTGACAGGGTCGAGCACTGAAGCTTTCTTT	CASRLTGSSTEAFF
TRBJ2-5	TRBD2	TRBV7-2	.	TGTGCCAGCAGCTTAGTGTCGGGAGGGGAGACCCAGTACTTC	CASSLVSGGETQYF
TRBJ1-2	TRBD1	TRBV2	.	TGTGCCAGCAGAGGACGGAGGGGGCTCGGCTATGGCTACACCTTC	CASRGRRGLGYGYTF
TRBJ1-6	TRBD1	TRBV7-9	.	TGTGCCAGCAGCCGCGGACAGGGAGAATCACCCCTCCACTTT	CASSRGQGESPLHF
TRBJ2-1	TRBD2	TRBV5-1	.	TGCGCCAGCAGCCAAGCGGGAGTCAAGTATGAGCAGTTCTTC	CASSQAGVKYEQFF
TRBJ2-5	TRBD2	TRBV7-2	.	TGTGCCAGCAGCGAAAAGCCTAGCGGGAGTTACTATGCAGAGACCCAGTACTTC	CASSEKPSGSYYAETQYF
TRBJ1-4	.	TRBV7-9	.	TGTGCCAGCAGCTTCCTTGGGGGAGCAACTAATGAAAAACTGTTTTTT	CASSFLGGATNEKLFF
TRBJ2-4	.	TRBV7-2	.	TGTGCCAGCAGCTCTCGCGGGGGCCCGGGGATCAACATTCAGTACTTC	CASSSRGGPGINIQYF